This TCR beta chain was captured in a study of blood T cell repertoires in COVID-19. Study as a whole: The analysed material was cDNA or gDNA that came from T cells, B-cell-depleted T cells, or PBMCs.

Assignments of participants to cohorts depended upon their own reported clinical history. The recovered donors of Cohort 3 showed two negative PCRs, clearance, or symptom resolution. Assay: immunoSEQ multiplex PCR; the TCRdb copy retains only in-frame clones and omits some. This table holds about 270,000 clones, around 91% found once. Sequencing used PBMCs or T cells enriched from blood (not recorded which). The source is a woman between 18 and 30 years old who had recovered from COVID-19.

CDR3 sequence: CASSVTSGGLYNEQFF. The CDR3 DNA sequence: TGTGCCAGCAGCGTCACAAGTGGGGGCCTATACAATGAGCAGTTCTTC. V gene TRBV9 combines with J gene TRBJ2-1; D is possibly TRBD1 (6 bases). Germline V lookup: CDR1 SGDLS, CDR2 YYNGEE. Trimming pared 2 bases from V and 4 bases from J, leaving 16 bases between. There are 16 residues in the CDR3.